These 10 T cell receptor beta chains originate from one sample sequenced in a study of T cell responses to AZD1222 COVID-19 vaccine. Only in-frame clones appear in the TCRdb table, and some are missing; sequencing was by immunoSEQ multiplex PCR. Of about 150,000 clones in the sample, roughly 90% were seen once. This sample comprised peripheral blood, obtained 28 days after the second AZD1222 dose. The receptor set was obtained from an adult who received the AZD1222 COVID-19 vaccine.

This CDR3 is CASSPEYSPLHF. In nucleotides, the CDR3 is TGTGCCAGCAGCCCAGAGTATTCACCCCTCCACTTT. This rearrangement joins TRBV9 to TRBJ1-6; unclear D gene. This CDR3 region has 12 residues. In germline, CDR1 is SGDLS, CDR2 YYNGEE. V lost 4 bases and J lost 8, with 7 bases in between.

This chain joins TRBV7-9 and TRBJ1-1; D call uncertain. The CDR3 has 12 amino acids. Trimming took off 7 bases at V and 1 base at J, with 7 bases between the two ends. CDR1 is SEHNR, CDR2 FQNEAQ, per germline (reference sequence). CDR3 protein: CASTLANTEAFF. CDR3 nucleotide sequence: TGTGCCAGCACACTGGCGAACACTGAAGCTTTCTTT.

The chain joins TRBV12-3 or TRBV12-4 to TRBJ2-5; 8 bases line up with TRBD1. CDR3 size: 12 residues. Losses at the gene ends were 8 bases for V and 4 bases for J; bases not matched to a gene: 3. Here the CDR3 DNA reads TGTGCCAGCCAGGGGGCAGGAGAGACCCAGTACTTC. Translated: CASQGAGETQYF.

This clone was observed a handful of times. The chain is built from TRBV5-4 and TRBJ1-2; a possible D gene is TRBD1 (6 bases). The CDR3 extends over 15 amino acids. CDR1 SGHNT and CDR2 YYREEE come from the germline V gene (reference sequence). The V and J ends lost 4 bases and 4 bases respectively, with 17 bases between them. The CDR3 here is CASSPRDTNFYGYTF. As DNA, the CDR3 is TGTGCCAGCAGCCCCCGGGACACCAATTTCTATGGCTACACCTTC. The variable domain in full, completed from reference TRBV5-4 and TRBJ1-2, reads ETGVTQSPTHLIKTRGQQVTLRCSSQSGHNTVSWYQQALGQGPQFIFQYYREEENGRGNFPPRFSGLQFPNYSSELNVNALELDDSALYLCASSPRDTNFYGYTFGSGTRLTVV.

The V call is TRBV7-9, the J call TRBJ2-1; TRBD2 matches at 7 bases. The CDR3 spans 17 residues. V shed 1 base and J 0 bases; nucleotides not matched to a gene: 6. Germline V CDR1 and CDR2: SEHNR, FQNEAQ (reference sequence). CDR3 protein: CASSLDTSAYSYNEQFF. Here the CDR3 DNA reads TGTGCCAGCAGCTTAGATACTAGCGCCTACTCCTACAATGAGCAGTTCTTC.

The chain combines TRBV5-1 with TRBJ2-5, with D perhaps matching TRBD2 (6 bases). Trimming took off 0 bases at V and 1 base at J, with 13 bases between the two ends. CDR1 SGHRS and CDR2 YFSETQ come from the germline V gene. The CDR3 sequence is 16 residues long. The CDR3: CASSLAGRGRQETQYF. In DNA, the CDR3 is TGCGCCAGCAGCTTGGCCGGGCGGGGACGCCAAGAGACCCAGTACTTC. Full variable domain (outside the CDR3, taken from reference TRBV5-1 and TRBJ2-5): KAGVTQTPRYLIKTRGQQVTLSCSPISGHRSVSWYQQTPGQGLQFLFEYFSETQRNKGNFPGRFSGRQFSNSRSEMNVSTLELGDSALYLCASSLAGRGRQETQYFGPGTRLLVL.

This chain joins TRBV12-3 or TRBV12-4 and TRBJ1-2; tentatively, D is TRBD1 (5 bases). The CDR3 runs to 13 residues. V lost 3 bases to trimming and J lost 8 bases, with 13 bases between them. CDR3 DNA: TGTGCCAGCAGTTTTGACAGCCGGAGGGGCTACACCTTC. It is translated as CASSFDSRRGYTF.

This clone appeared a few times. The chain recombines TRBV19 with TRBJ1-1; D is unresolved. V was cut by 5 bases and J by 0 bases, with 13 bases left in between. This CDR3 contains 15 residues. Looked up from germline, CDR1 is LNHDA and CDR2 is SQIVND (reference sequence). The CDR3: CASSLGSAMNTEAFF. The CDR3 nucleotides read TGTGCCAGTAGTCTCGGTTCGGCAATGAACACTGAAGCTTTCTTT.

J is TRBJ2-1 and V is TRBV6-5; D not certain. CDR1 and CDR2 from the germline V gene are MNHEY and SVGAGI. The CDR3 has 15 residues. V was cut by 6 bases and J by 5 bases, with 17 bases left in between. The chain's CDR3 is CASRPPGARNNEQFF. The CDR3, as DNA: TGTGCCAGCAGACCTCCGGGTGCTCGTAACAATGAGCAGTTCTTC.

The V gene is TRBV2, the J gene TRBJ2-2; maybe TRBD1 (5 bases). Looked up from germline, CDR1 is SNHLY and CDR2 is FYNNEI. With 8 bases removed from V and 2 bases from J, the gap between germline ends came to 12 bases. This CDR3 spans 14 amino acids. CDR3 in amino acids: CASQWTQNTGELFF. The CDR3 coding sequence is TGTGCCAGCCAATGGACACAAAACACCGGGGAGCTGTTTTTT.